These 27 T cell receptor beta chains came from one sample sequenced in a study of blood T cell repertoires in COVID-19. TCRdb's table, derived via immunoSEQ multiplex PCR, lists solely in-frame clones and lacks some. This table has over 200,000 clones, around 88% appearing once. The sequenced sample was peripheral blood. The receptors stem from a man aged 18 to 30 with active or convalescent COVID-19.

This chain uses TRBV3-1 (or the pseudogene TRBV3-2) with TRBJ1-2; maybe TRBD1 (5 bases). This CDR3 is 14 amino acids long. CDR1 is LGHDT and CDR2 is YNNKEL in the germline V gene (reference sequence). V lost 3 bases to trimming and J lost 4 bases, with 12 bases between them. The CDR3: CASSQAGQLYGYTF. CDR3 in DNA: TGTGCCAGCAGCCAGGCAGGGCAACTCTATGGCTACACCTTC.

The chain joins TRBV7-2 to TRBJ2-7; the match to TRBD2 covers 7 bases. Looked up from germline, CDR1 is SGHTA and CDR2 is FQGNSA. The CDR3 spans 15 residues. After removal of 4 bases from V and 3 bases from J, the junction contained 9 bases not matched to a gene. In DNA form, the CDR3 reads TGTGCCAGCAGCTGGAGGCGGGACTACCTCTACGAGCAGTACTTC. This encodes CASSWRRDYLYEQYF.

The chain joins TRBV3-1 (or the pseudogene TRBV3-2) to TRBJ1-1; 7 positions match TRBD1. V lost 6 bases, J lost 0 bases, and 7 bases stayed unmatched. The germline gives CDR1 LGHDT, CDR2 YNNKEL (reference sequence). There are 15 residues in the CDR3. The CDR3 coding sequence is TGTGCCAGCAGATCGACAGGGAGCATGAACACTGAAGCTTTCTTT. Translating gives CASRSTGSMNTEAFF.

CDR3 protein: CASSPGLAESYEQYF. The CDR3 DNA sequence: TGCGCCAGCAGCCCGGGACTAGCGGAATCCTACGAGCAGTACTTC. The chain links TRBV5-1 to TRBJ2-7; 11 bases align to TRBD2. The CDR3 loop spans 15 amino acids. The V and J ends lost 4 bases and 1 base, in that order; junction bases with no gene match: 4. CDR1 is SGHRS, CDR2 YFSETQ, per germline. Filled out from reference TRBV5-1 and TRBJ2-7, the complete variable domain reads KAGVTQTPRYLIKTRGQQVTLSCSPISGHRSVSWYQQTPGQGLQFLFEYFSETQRNKGNFPGRFSGRQFSNSRSEMNVSTLELGDSALYLCASSPGLAESYEQYFGPGTRLTVT.

V and J are TRBV14 and TRBJ2-2; maybe TRBD2 (6 bases). CDR3 length: 16 amino acids. The germline V and J ends were trimmed by 0 bases and 1 base, with 9 bases remaining between them. Germline CDR1 and CDR2: SGHDN and FVKESK. This CDR3 reads CASSQEGTLNTGELFF. In DNA, the CDR3 is TGTGCCAGCAGCCAAGAAGGGACTTTGAACACCGGGGAGCTGTTTTTT.

This rearrangement joins TRBV19 to TRBJ1-5; 10 bases fit TRBD1. CDR1 and CDR2 from the germline V gene are LNHDA and SQIVND (reference sequence). The V and J ends lost 5 bases and 3 bases, in that order; junction bases with no gene match: 4. The CDR3 runs 15 residues. The CDR3 bases are TGTGCCAGTAGTCCGGGACAGGGGCACAATCAGCCCCAGCATTTT. The encoded protein is CASSPGQGHNQPQHF. Full variable domain (remainder filled in from reference TRBV19 and TRBJ1-5): DGGITQSPKYLFRKEGQNVTLSCEQNLNHDAMYWYRQDPGQGLRLIYYSQIVNDFQKGDIAEGYSVSREKKESFPLTVTSAQKNPTAFYLCASSPGQGHNQPQHFGDGTRLSIL.

This clone was seen only once. The gene calls are TRBV6-6 and TRBJ1-2, with TRBD1 as a possible D gene (5 bases). With 0 bases removed from V and 5 bases from J, the gap between germline ends came to 13 bases. Germline CDR1 MNHNY, CDR2 SVGAGI (reference sequence). The CDR3 extends over 15 amino acids. The CDR3 region has the DNA TGTGCCAGCAGTTACTCCGACAGACACATGTATGGCTACACCTTC. Translated, it gives CASSYSDRHMYGYTF.

The sample holds a few counts of this clone. The rearrangement joins TRBV6-5 to TRBJ1-5; 8 positions match TRBD1. The CDR3 runs 15 residues. Losses at the gene ends were 5 bases for V and 2 bases for J; bases not matched to a gene: 5. Germline V gene data show CDR1 as MNHEY and CDR2 as SVGAGI. CDR3 amino acids: CASSPMTGGNQPQHF. CDR3 coding DNA: TGTGCCAGCAGTCCAATGACAGGGGGCAATCAGCCCCAGCATTTT.

The gene calls are TRBV12-3 or TRBV12-4 and TRBJ1-5; the D is unclear. Trimming shortened V by 3 bases and J by 7 bases, and 10 bases separated the two germline ends. This CDR3 has 13 amino acids. The CDR3 DNA reads TGTGCCAGCAGTTTGCCGGGTTCCCAGCCCCAGCATTTT. It specifies CASSLPGSQPQHF.

This clone was counted a single time. The V gene is TRBV2, the J gene TRBJ1-3; TRBD1 matches 7 bases. Germline trimming cut 4 bases from V and 0 bases from J; bases unmatched to any gene: 6. CDR3 length: 16 residues. The germline V gene has CDR1 SNHLY and CDR2 FYNNEI. The CDR3 protein is CASSGAGGSSGNTIYF. In DNA form, the CDR3 reads TGTGCCAGCAGTGGCGCAGGGGGGAGCTCTGGAAACACCATATATTTT.

The chain combines TRBV11-3 with TRBJ2-2; TRBD1 aligns across 7 bases. The V and J ends lost 5 bases and 0 bases, in that order; junction bases with no gene match: 9. This CDR3 is 17 amino acids long. CDR1 and CDR2 from the germline V gene are SGHNT and YENEEA. As DNA, the CDR3 is TGTGCCAGCAGCACCCTCCGGGACAGAGCGAACACCGGGGAGCTGTTTTTT. It codes for CASSTLRDRANTGELFF. Using reference TRBV11-3 and TRBJ2-2 for the parts outside the CDR3, the full variable domain is EAGVVQSPRYKIIEKKQPVAFWCNPISGHNTLYWYLQNLGQGPELLIRYENEEAVDDSQLPKDRFSAERLKGVDSTLKIQPAELGDSAVYLCASSTLRDRANTGELFFGEGSRLTVL.

The CDR3: CASSQDWGEPNEQFF. DNA of the CDR3: TGCGCCAGCAGCCAAGATTGGGGGGAACCCAATGAGCAGTTCTTC. The rearrangement uses TRBV4-1 and TRBJ2-1; D possibly corresponds to TRBD2 (6 bases). Trimming left V 0 bases short and J 6 bases short, with 12 bases between. The CDR3 totals 15 residues. Germline CDR1 is MGHRA and CDR2 is YSYEKL.

The chain uses TRBV12-3 or TRBV12-4 and TRBJ2-7; a weak D match, TRBD1 (5 bases). This CDR3 is 12 amino acids long. The V gene lost 5 bases and the J gene lost 3 bases, with 8 bases spanning the gap. CDR3 sequence reads: CASSTDSYEQYF. CDR3 sequence (DNA): TGTGCCAGCAGTACCGACAGCTACGAGCAGTACTTC.

This clone has just one count. The chain joins TRBV30 to TRBJ1-5, with D tentatively TRBD1 (6 bases). The CDR3 is made up of 15 amino acids. Germline assignment: CDR1 GTSNPN and CDR2 SVGIG (reference sequence). Trimming took 0 bases from V and 6 from J, leaving 15 bases between them. The CDR3 coding sequence is TGTGCCTGGAGTGTAGGGCAGGGGAGTGCTCAGCCCCAGCATTTT. Translating it yields CAWSVGQGSAQPQHF.

This sequence joins TRBV19 and TRBJ2-1, with 10 bases identical to TRBD2. Germline V CDR1 and CDR2: LNHDA, SQIVND (reference sequence). The CDR3 covers 17 residues. J was trimmed by 0 bases and V by 3 bases; bases with no gene match: 5. The CDR3 coding sequence is TGTGCCAGTAGTATGGCTCTAGCGGGGGTCTCCTACAATGAGCAGTTCTTC. Protein product: CASSMALAGVSYNEQFF.

The V and J genes are TRBV27 and TRBJ1-1; TRBD1 matches 7 bases. The germline V gene has CDR1 MNHEY and CDR2 SMNVEV (reference sequence). V was pared by 5 bases and J by 11 bases, with 14 bases of the junction left unmatched. This CDR3 has 14 residues. The CDR3 sequence is CASSPHGQAPVAFF. Here the CDR3 DNA reads TGTGCCAGCAGTCCACACGGACAGGCCCCGGTGGCTTTCTTT.

This chain connects TRBV15 to TRBJ2-1, with 7 bases aligning to TRBD2. The CDR3 length is 15 residues. V was clipped by 5 bases and J by 3 bases; unmatched bases: 7. From germline, CDR1 is LNHNV and CDR2 YYDKDF (reference sequence). In DNA, the CDR3 is TGTGCCACCAGCGGTGCTAGCGGAGACTACAATGAGCAGTTCTTC. Its translation: CATSGASGDYNEQFF.

The rearrangement joins TRBV14 to TRBJ1-4; no clear D gene. V dropped 0 bases and J dropped 5 bases, with 10 bases sitting between them. The CDR3 is 15 residues long. Germline CDR1 reads SGHDN; CDR2 reads FVKESK. CDR3 DNA sequence: TGTGCCAGCAGCCAAGAGGCGGGCCTAAATGAAAAACTGTTTTTT. Translated: CASSQEAGLNEKLFF.

The V and J genes are TRBV19 and TRBJ1-6; 8 nucleotides line up with TRBD1. Losses at the gene ends were 9 bases for V and 7 bases for J; bases not matched to a gene: 8. CDR1 LNHDA and CDR2 SQIVND come from the germline V gene (reference sequence). The CDR3 runs to 14 residues. As DNA, the CDR3 is TGTGCCAGCACCCAGGGGGCCTCAAATTCACCCCTCCACTTT. This codes for CASTQGASNSPLHF.

The chain links TRBV6-2 or TRBV6-3 to TRBJ1-5; possible D gene TRBD1, 5 bases. In germline, CDR1 is MNHEY, CDR2 SVGEGT. The CDR3 is 14 residues long. Trimming pared 6 bases from V and 2 bases from J, leaving 11 bases between. In DNA, the CDR3 is TGTGCCAGCAGCTCAGGGTTGGGCAATCAGCCCCAGCATTTT. Translated: CASSSGLGNQPQHF.

The chain employs TRBV6-5 and TRBJ2-7; D perhaps matches TRBD2 (5 bases). The CDR3 sequence is 13 residues long. Germline CDR1 MNHEY, CDR2 SVGAGI. V was cut by 4 bases and J by 2 bases, with 9 bases left in between. Here the CDR3 DNA reads TGTGCCAGCAGTTTGAAGAGGGCCTACGAGCAGTACTTC. Amino acids: CASSLKRAYEQYF.

This clone showed up just once. This chain joins TRBV10-1 and TRBJ1-1; TRBD1 is a possible D gene (5 bases). Trimming stripped 8 bases from V and 3 bases from J, with 22 bases between. Looked up from germline, CDR1 is WNHNN and CDR2 is SYGVQD (reference sequence). The CDR3 is made up of 16 amino acids. The CDR3 DNA reads as TGCGCCAGCGGCGGAGGCAGGGAATGGGAGGACACTGAAGCTTTCTTT. It codes for CASGGGREWEDTEAFF.

The rearrangement joins TRBV30 to TRBJ1-2; D is unresolved. V gave up 0 bases and J gave up 4 bases, with 9 bases separating them. The CDR3 loop spans 13 amino acids. Germline V lookup: CDR1 GTSNPN, CDR2 SVGIG (reference sequence). The CDR3 here is CAWSVVGAYGYTF. CDR3 DNA: TGTGCCTGGAGTGTAGTCGGAGCCTATGGCTACACCTTC.

The chain joins TRBV7-2 to TRBJ1-2; D gene unclear. In germline, CDR1 is SGHTA, CDR2 FQGNSA. Trimming removed 3 bases at V and 5 bases at J, with 13 bases between. The CDR3 contains 14 residues. CDR3 amino acids: CASSFLVSTYGYTF. The CDR3 region has the DNA TGTGCCAGCAGCTTCTTAGTATCAACTTATGGCTACACCTTC.

The rearrangement uses TRBV11-2 and TRBJ2-7, with D tentatively TRBD2 (6 bases). This CDR3 is 19 amino acids long. V dropped 4 bases and J dropped 5 bases, with 30 bases sitting between them. The germline V gene encodes CDR1 SGHAT and CDR2 FQNNGV. DNA of the CDR3: TGTGCCAGCAGCTCCATAGGGGCCTCGTGGGGGGAGGATTGGAACGAGCAGTACTTC. It encodes CASSSIGASWGEDWNEQYF.

The rearrangement joins TRBV6-6 to TRBJ1-5; D not resolved. The CDR3 is made up of 14 amino acids. V was shortened by 5 bases and J by 1 base, with 9 bases between the two germline ends. The germline CDR1 and CDR2 sequences are MNHNY and SVGAGI (reference sequence). Here the CDR3 reads CASSPSSSNQPQHF. As DNA, the CDR3 is TGTGCCAGCAGTCCCTCCTCCAGCAATCAGCCCCAGCATTTT.

The gene calls are TRBV4-1 and TRBJ2-1; 7 bases align to TRBD2. Germline trimming cut 4 bases from V and 5 bases from J; bases unmatched to any gene: 8. The CDR3 spans 15 residues. Germline V gene sequence: CDR1 MGHRA, CDR2 YSYEKL. CDR3 protein: CASSREGLVDNEQFF. CDR3 DNA sequence: TGCGCCAGCAGCCGAGAAGGACTAGTTGACAATGAGCAGTTCTTC.